The 15 T cell receptor beta chains reported below all come from one sample, sequenced in a study of human T cells and chemical hapten exposure. This sample's time point: patch test 3, about 24 weeks after DPC sensitization. The treatment is: therapeutic diphenylcyclopropenone sensitization with weekly scalp DPC. TCRdb analysed the RACE reads with MiXCR anew, one entry per CDR3 protein. The sample includes some 96,000 distinct CDR3 sequences, roughly a quarter of them seen just once. The input for sequencing was whole blood, taken in connection with sensitization to the hapten diphenylcyclopropenone (DPC). These receptors came from a man in his forties or fifties with alopecia areata. Some clones in this sample may be carry-over from other donors' samples.

The rearrangement joins TRBV28 to TRBJ2-3; D uncertain. V was shortened by 6 bases and J by 4 bases, with 8 bases between the two germline ends. Germline V CDR1 and CDR2: MDHEN, SYDVKM. CDR3 length equals 12 residues. CDR3 amino acids: CASRGNPDTQYF. In DNA form, the CDR3 reads TGTGCCAGCAGAGGAAACCCAGATACGCAGTATTTT.

This clonotype was counted a few times. V usage is TRBV6-5 and J usage is TRBJ2-2, with TRBD1 identical over 9 bases. With 5 bases clipped from V and 3 bases from J, the junction kept 4 bases outside the gene matches. Germline loops: CDR1 MNHEY, CDR2 SVGAGI. The CDR3 has 15 amino acids. CDR3 amino acids: CASSNDRGDTGELFF. As DNA, the CDR3 is TGTGCCAGCAGTAATGACAGGGGGGACACCGGGGAGCTGTTTTTT.

The V call is TRBV7-2, the J call TRBJ1-4, with D perhaps TRBD1 (5 bases). V gave up 6 bases and J gave up 4 bases, with 9 bases separating them. Germline CDR1 SGHTA, CDR2 FQGNSA. The CDR3 spans 13 residues. This CDR3 is CASRSGRNEKLFF. CDR3 DNA sequence: TGTGCCAGCAGATCAGGGCGTAATGAAAAACTGTTTTTT.

V is TRBV7-9 and J is TRBJ2-3; D is unclear. There are 14 residues in the CDR3. V was pared by 5 bases and J by 2 bases, with 11 bases between. Germline CDR1 SEHNR, CDR2 FQNEAQ (reference sequence). Written as DNA, the CDR3 is TGTGCCAGCAGCCCGCGGCGGTTCACAGATACGCAGTATTTT. Encoded protein: CASSPRRFTDTQYF.

The chain uses TRBV5-1 and TRBJ2-3; no reliable D call. The CDR3 is 17 residues long. Germline assignment: CDR1 SGHRS and CDR2 YFSETQ. The ends were cut back, 0 bases at V and 0 bases at J, with 14 bases in the middle. CDR3 sequence: CASSLAIEIPSTDTQYF. CDR3 DNA sequence: TGCGCCAGCAGCTTGGCCATCGAGATCCCTAGCACAGATACGCAGTATTTT.

V and J are TRBV7-2 and TRBJ2-3; D gene ambiguous. This CDR3 comprises 15 residues. V lost 5 bases, J lost 4 bases, and 16 bases lay in between. Germline CDR1 is SGHTA and CDR2 is FQGNSA. The CDR3 DNA reads as TGTGCCAGCAGCCTCGATTTGGTTTCGGCAGATACGCAGTATTTT. Its translation is CASSLDLVSADTQYF.

Details on this clonotype: Given the absence of the conserved phenylalanine or tryptophan at the CDR3 end, a read error is likely. Because the CDR3's place on the DNA is in doubt, the DNA is left out and the CDR3 is given as listed by TCRdb. The genes are TRBV20-1 and TRBJ2-5; TRBD1 was called by the table and not checked on the DNA. The germline CDR1 and CDR2 sequences are DFQATT and SNEGSKA (reference sequence). The CDR3 is 11 residues long, counting both termini. The CDR3 region is CSARGLKGTAL.

This clonotype occurred many times. V gene TRBV12-3 or TRBV12-4 combines with J gene TRBJ2-7; D possibly corresponds to TRBD1 (6 bases). With 2 bases removed from V and 0 bases from J, the gap between germline ends came to 8 bases. This CDR3 contains 14 residues. This CDR3 reads CASSLTGSSYEQYF. CDR3 sequence (DNA): TGTGCCAGCAGTTTAACAGGGAGCTCCTACGAGCAGTACTTC.

The rearrangement links TRBV11-1 to TRBJ2-5, with D tentatively TRBD1 (5 bases). This CDR3 comprises 14 residues. Germline V gives CDR1 SGHAT, CDR2 FQDESV (reference sequence). Trimming took 5 bases from V and 5 from J, leaving 15 bases between them. The CDR3, as DNA: TGTGCCAGCAGCCCTGACAGACCTTCTGAGACCCAGTACTTC. This encodes CASSPDRPSETQYF.

This clonotype was detected a few times. The chain uses TRBV12-3 or TRBV12-4 and TRBJ2-2, with 9 bases that match TRBD2. Trimming at V came to 3 bases and at J to 2 bases, leaving 1 base not matched to a gene. The CDR3 has 15 residues. CDR3 loop: CASSFSGRNTGELFF. The CDR3 DNA reads TGTGCCAGCAGTTTTAGCGGGAGAAACACCGGGGAGCTGTTTTTT.

This clonotype was seen a few times. The CDR3 is CASSRSRATDTQYF. CDR3 in DNA: TGTGCCAGCAGCCGCTCGAGGGCCACAGATACGCAGTATTTT. This chain uses TRBV7-2 with TRBJ2-3, with D maybe TRBD2 (5 bases). Germline V lookup: CDR1 SGHTA, CDR2 FQGNSA. Trimming took 5 bases from V and 2 from J, leaving 11 bases between them. The CDR3 runs to 14 residues. Supplemented by reference TRBV7-2 and TRBJ2-3, the full variable domain reads GAGVSQSPSNKVTEKGKDVELRCDPISGHTALYWYRQSLGQGLEFLIYFQGNSAPDKSGLPSDRFSAERTGGSVSTLTIQRTQQEDSAVYLCASSRSRATDTQYFGPGTRLTVL.

In this sample, this clonotype turned up once. The V and J genes are TRBV20-1 and TRBJ1-6; D is unclear. This CDR3 region has 18 residues. In germline, CDR1 is DFQATT, CDR2 SNEGSKA (reference sequence). Trimming stripped 0 bases from V and 6 bases from J, with 21 bases between. The DNA for the CDR3 is TGCAGTGCTAGAGACCCCCGTAGGACTCCGCGGGGTAATTCACCCCTCCACTTT. Its translation is CSARDPRRTPRGNSPLHF.

This clonotype occurred a few times. This sequence joins TRBV3-1 and TRBJ2-1, with TRBD2 identical over 9 bases. The CDR3 runs 15 residues. V shed 4 bases and J 8 bases; nucleotides not matched to a gene: 9. Looked up from germline, CDR1 is LGHDT and CDR2 is YNNKEL (reference sequence). CDR3 DNA sequence: TGTGCCAGCAGCCGGAGCAGGCGGGAGGGCGATGAGCAGTTCTTC. It encodes CASSRSRREGDEQFF.

This clonotype came up a few times. This rearrangement joins TRBV25-1 to TRBJ2-3; tentatively, D is TRBD1 (5 bases). V was clipped by 0 bases and J by 6 bases, with 10 bases between them. The CDR3 extends over 14 amino acids. Germline CDR1 is MGHDK and CDR2 is SYGVNS. CDR3 loop: CASSEYTGRDTQYF. In nucleotides, the CDR3 is TGTGCCAGCAGTGAATATACAGGTCGGGATACGCAGTATTTT.

This clonotype has only one observation. The genes are TRBV21-1 and TRBJ1-5; the DNA was not compared with TRBD1, the D call given in the table. TRBV21-1 is given as a pseudogene. The CDR3 covers 16 residues. The CDR3 bases are TGTGCCAGCAACCAGCGGTCCGGTCCGGGGGATCAGCCCCAGCATTTT. Encoded protein: CASNQRSGPGDQPQHF.